A single sample is the source of the 14 T cell receptor beta chains below, sequenced in a study of blood T cell repertoires in COVID-19. Assay: immunoSEQ multiplex PCR; the TCRdb copy retains only in-frame clones and omits some. The table records about 480,000 clones, about 88% of them present only once. The source material was PBMCs or T cells enriched from blood (not recorded which). Every receptor here comes from a woman aged 60-75 years who had recovered from COVID-19.

The CDR3 here is CASSSVTESTNEKLFF. The DNA of the CDR3 is TGTGCCAGCAGCTCCGTCACAGAGTCAACTAATGAAAAACTGTTTTTT. V and J are TRBV11-3 and TRBJ1-4; no firm D call. The CDR3 has 16 residues. Trimming shortened V by 4 bases and J by 0 bases, and 12 bases separated the two germline ends. Germline V gene sequence: CDR1 SGHNT, CDR2 YENEEA. Full variable domain (missing parts from reference TRBV11-3 and TRBJ1-4): EAGVVQSPRYKIIEKKQPVAFWCNPISGHNTLYWYLQNLGQGPELLIRYENEEAVDDSQLPKDRFSAERLKGVDSTLKIQPAELGDSAVYLCASSSVTESTNEKLFFGSGTQLSVL.

This clone was counted only a few times. This sequence joins TRBV7-8 and TRBJ2-7; tentative D call: TRBD2 (7 bases). The ends were cut back, 5 bases at V and 2 bases at J, with 19 bases in the middle. Germline V gene lookup returns CDR1 SGHVS and CDR2 FQNEAQ. This CDR3 is 16 amino acids long. The DNA of the CDR3 is TGTGCCAGCAGCCGAGGGAGCGCGGGGGCAACCTACGAGCAGTACTTC. This encodes CASSRGSAGATYEQYF.

This chain joins TRBV6-5 and TRBJ1-1; possibly TRBD1 for D (6 bases). V was cut by 6 bases and J by 8 bases, with 10 bases left in between. The germline CDR1 and CDR2 sequences are MNHEY and SVGAGI. The CDR3 totals 11 residues. The CDR3 protein is CASRETGEAFF. CDR3 DNA sequence: TGTGCCAGCAGGGAGACAGGCGAAGCTTTCTTT.

This clone was detected a few times. The chain links TRBV2 to TRBJ2-7; a weak D match, TRBD1 (5 bases). Looked up from germline, CDR1 is SNHLY and CDR2 is FYNNEI. This CDR3 contains 14 residues. Trimming cost V 8 bases and J 0 bases, with 14 bases left between them. CDR3 DNA sequence: TGTGCCAGCGGAAGGGCACAGGACTCCTACGAGCAGTACGTC. Amino acid sequence: CASGRAQDSYEQYV.

V is TRBV7-8 and J is TRBJ2-7; 10 bases line up with TRBD2. In germline, CDR1 is SGHVS, CDR2 FQNEAQ. The CDR3 sequence is 17 residues long. Trimming cost V 2 bases and J 0 bases; bases outside gene matches: 7. CDR3 DNA sequence: TGTGCCAGCAGCTTACGGGCGAGACTAGCGGGCTCCTACGAGCAGTACGTC. Amino acids: CASSLRARLAGSYEQYV.

This clone was recorded a few times. The rearrangement links TRBV11-2 to TRBJ1-1, with 7 bases identical to TRBD1. The germline V gene has CDR1 SGHAT and CDR2 FQNNGV. This CDR3 region has 15 residues. V gave up 5 bases and J gave up 0 bases; unmatched junction bases: 6. The CDR3 nucleotides read TGTGCCAGCAGCAAGCAAGGGACAGTGAACACTGAAGCTTTCTTT. Protein product: CASSKQGTVNTEAFF. The entire variable domain, with the rest obtained from reference TRBV11-2 and TRBJ1-1, is as follows: EAGVAQSPRYKIIEKRQSVAFWCNPISGHATLYWYQQILGQGPKLLIQFQNNGVVDDSQLPKDRFSAERLKGVDSTLKIQPAKLEDSAVYLCASSKQGTVNTEAFFGQGTRLTVV.

The gene calls are TRBV2 and TRBJ1-4; D gene unclear. This CDR3 comprises 15 residues. Germline V gene sequence: CDR1 SNHLY, CDR2 FYNNEI. Trimming left V 3 bases short and J 3 bases short, with 11 bases between. The DNA of the CDR3 is TGTGCCAGCAGTGAGTCGGGGAGGGCTAATGAAAAACTGTTTTTT. Encoded protein: CASSESGRANEKLFF.

The chain carries TRBV19 and TRBJ1-5; 9 positions agree with TRBD1. Looked up from germline, CDR1 is LNHDA and CDR2 is SQIVND (reference sequence). Trimming cost V 10 bases and J 1 base; bases outside gene matches: 8. This CDR3 is 15 amino acids long. CDR3 bases: TGTGCCACCAAAACCGGGACAGGGAGCAATCAGCCCCAGCATTTT. Its protein product is CATKTGTGSNQPQHF.

The V and J genes are TRBV5-1 and TRBJ2-3, with TRBD1 matching 7 bases. The CDR3 consists of 15 residues. CDR1 and CDR2 (germline): SGHRS, YFSETQ. V was clipped by 3 bases and J by 6 bases; unmatched bases: 10. CDR3 sequence: CASSSRTGFTDTQYF. The DNA of the CDR3 is TGCGCCAGCAGCTCTCGGACAGGCTTCACGGATACGCAGTATTTT.

The chain has TRBV10-3 and TRBJ2-7; D is perhaps TRBD2 (6 bases). The CDR3 is 14 amino acids. Trimming pared 3 bases from V and 1 base from J, leaving 10 bases between. Germline V gives CDR1 ENHRY, CDR2 SYGVKD. CDR3 loop: CAISERGGSYEQYV. CDR3 nucleotides: TGTGCCATCAGTGAAAGGGGAGGATCCTACGAGCAGTACGTC.

The chain links TRBV6-5 to TRBJ1-1, with TRBD1 identical over 7 bases. Germline trimming cut 2 bases from V and 1 base from J; bases unmatched to any gene: 7. The CDR3 runs 16 residues. Germline loops: CDR1 MNHEY, CDR2 SVGAGI. The CDR3 DNA reads as TGTGCCAGCAGTTACCTGACAGGGCCGACGAACACTGAAGCTTTCTTT. It is translated as CASSYLTGPTNTEAFF.

The rearrangement links TRBV30 to TRBJ2-7, with 8 bases lining up with TRBD1. This CDR3 comprises 16 residues. V lost 3 bases to trimming and J lost 0 bases; unmatched junction nucleotides: 10. The germline V gene has CDR1 GTSNPN and CDR2 SVGIG (reference sequence). CDR3 amino acids: CAWRYPRGLGSYEQYF. The CDR3 DNA sequence: TGTGCCTGGAGGTACCCCAGGGGGCTAGGCTCCTACGAGCAGTACTTC.

This clone was detected only once. The rearrangement uses TRBV20-1 and TRBJ1-4; D not certain. This CDR3 comprises 11 residues. Germline loops: CDR1 DFQATT, CDR2 SNEGSKA (reference sequence). With 4 bases removed from V and 4 bases from J, the gap between germline ends came to 4 bases. CDR3 nucleotide sequence: TGCAGTGCTATCCTTAATGAAAAACTGTTTTTT. This gives the protein CSAILNEKLFF.

The chain links TRBV2 to TRBJ1-4; 7 bases are a match to TRBD1. In germline, CDR1 is SNHLY, CDR2 FYNNEI. The V segment lost 4 bases and the J segment 7 bases; nucleotides outside the gene matches: 3. CDR3 length equals 13 residues. DNA for the CDR3: TGTGCCAGCAGTGTGACAGGGAGTGAAAAACTGTTTTTT. As protein: CASSVTGSEKLFF.